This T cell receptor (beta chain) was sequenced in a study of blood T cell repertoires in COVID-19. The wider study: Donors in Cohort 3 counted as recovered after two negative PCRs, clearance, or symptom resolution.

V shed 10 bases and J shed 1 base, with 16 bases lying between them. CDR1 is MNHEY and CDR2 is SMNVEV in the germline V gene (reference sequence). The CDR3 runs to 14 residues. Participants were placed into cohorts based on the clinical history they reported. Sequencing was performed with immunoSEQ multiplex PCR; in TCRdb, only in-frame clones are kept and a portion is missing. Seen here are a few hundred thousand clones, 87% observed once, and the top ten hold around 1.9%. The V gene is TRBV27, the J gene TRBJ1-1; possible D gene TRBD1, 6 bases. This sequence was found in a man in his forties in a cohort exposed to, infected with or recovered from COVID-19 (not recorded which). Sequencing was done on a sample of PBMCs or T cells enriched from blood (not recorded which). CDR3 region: CATSGGRSNTEAFF. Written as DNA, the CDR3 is TGTGCCACCTCCGGGGGGCGTTCGAACACTGAAGCTTTCTTT.